The clone carrying this T cell receptor (beta chain) was counted many times. Its antigen is as yet unknown. This sample was taken from a study of blood T cells in healthy people across ages. Combining a sample-barcoded 5' primer with a J-beta primer mix, a second PCR ran for about 7 to 12 cycles. TCRdb fed the 5' RACE reads into MiXCR, producing one record per CDR3 protein. The sample yields just under 900,000 distinct CDR3 sequences, 29% seen once. Study conclusions and caveats: Investigators viewed diversity estimates from one million T cells as underestimates, the study reported. As age increased, TCR beta diversity per million T cells fell in a roughly linear fashion.

The receptor's source is a woman of 80 years or more in good health. The sample was blood.

The CDR3 loop reads CASSLGQQFTDTQYF. The CDR3 nucleotides are TGTGCCAGCAGCTTGGGACAGCAATTCACAGATACGCAGTATTTT. The V gene is TRBV7-9, the J gene TRBJ2-3; TRBD1 matches 7 bases. The CDR3 consists of 15 residues. In germline, CDR1 is SEHNR, CDR2 FQNEAQ (reference sequence). After removal of 3 bases from V and 2 bases from J, the junction contained 5 bases not matched to a gene.